A single sample is the source of the 18 T cell receptor beta chains below, sequenced in a study of T cells in Graves' hyperthyroidism and ophthalmopathy. Amplification of TCR beta CDR3 regions used RNA as the template. The TCR CDR3 was amplified in a first-round RT-PCR using the HTBI primer set. In TCRdb, the multiplex PCR reads were re-called with MiXCR into one record per CDR3 protein. The sample has fewer than 900,000 distinct CDR3 sequences, about 17% seen once; the top ten hold roughly 8%. The sample consisted of blood. These receptors all stem from a man in his late teens or twenties with Graves' hyperthyroidism.

This clonotype has a count of ten or more. The gene calls are TRBV7-9 and TRBJ1-2; D may be TRBD1 (6 bases). There are 11 residues in the CDR3. V lost 4 bases to trimming and J lost 6 bases, with 6 bases between them. The germline V gene has CDR1 SEHNR and CDR2 FQNEAQ (reference sequence). CDR3 bases: TGTGCCAGCAGCTCAGGGGATGGCTACACCTTC. It translates to CASSSGDGYTF.

This clonotype was detected only a few times. The gene calls are TRBV9 and TRBJ1-4, with no clear D. The CDR3 is made up of 15 amino acids. The ends were cut back, 3 bases at V and 7 bases at J, with 16 bases in the middle. The germline gives CDR1 SGDLS, CDR2 YYNGEE. CDR3 region: CASSAARGYGEKLFF. The CDR3 nucleotides read TGTGCCAGCAGCGCCGCCCGGGGTTACGGTGAAAAACTGTTTTTT.

This clonotype was counted many times. The chain joins TRBV2 to TRBJ2-7; no reliable D call. The length of the CDR3 is 14 residues. Per the germline V gene, CDR1 is SNHLY and CDR2 is FYNNEI. With 2 bases removed from V and 2 bases from J, the gap between germline ends came to 10 bases. In DNA, the CDR3 is TGTGCCAGCAGTGAAAGCCCCTTCCCCTACGAGCAGTACTTC. Amino acid sequence: CASSESPFPYEQYF.

This clonotype has ten or more counts. The rearrangement uses TRBV28 and TRBJ2-3, with D uncertain. From germline, CDR1 is MDHEN and CDR2 SYDVKM. Trimming left V 5 bases short and J 2 bases short, with 5 bases between. The CDR3 is 12 amino acids. The CDR3 coding sequence is TGTGCCAGCAGTAGTGACACAGATACGCAGTATTTT. Its translation: CASSSDTDTQYF.

The rearrangement uses TRBV6-1 and TRBJ2-5, with 14 bases that match TRBD2. CDR3 length: 17 residues. Germline V gene sequence: CDR1 MNHNS, CDR2 SASEGT. Trimming removed 2 bases from V and 1 base from J; junction bases left unmatched: 3. CDR3 nucleotides: TGTGCCAGCAGTGAACTGGGACTAGCGGGAGTCCAAGAGACCCAGTACTTC. Translation gives CASSELGLAGVQETQYF.

This clonotype was recorded many times. This chain joins TRBV28 and TRBJ1-5, with unresolved D. The CDR3 covers 15 residues. The V gene lost 2 bases and the J gene lost 4 bases, with 12 bases spanning the gap. Per germline, CDR1 MDHEN and CDR2 SYDVKM. The CDR3 spells CASSLDLGWNQPQHF. CDR3 DNA: TGTGCCAGCAGTTTAGATTTAGGGTGGAATCAGCCCCAGCATTTT.

This clonotype was seen only a few times. V usage is TRBV6-1 and J usage is TRBJ2-2; 9 nucleotides match TRBD2. The germline V gene has CDR1 MNHNS and CDR2 SASEGT. The J segment lost 4 bases and the V segment lost 10 bases, leaving 7 bases of the junction unmatched. The CDR3 length is 14 residues. This chain's CDR3 is CATLGREGTGELFF. The CDR3 coding sequence is TGTGCCACCCTCGGGCGGGAGGGCACCGGGGAGCTGTTTTTT.

This clonotype showed up just a few times. The chain has TRBV20-1 and TRBJ2-1, with 9 bases that match TRBD2. The CDR3 loop spans 14 amino acids. The J segment lost 4 bases and the V segment lost 0 bases, leaving 1 base of the junction unmatched. CDR1 DFQATT and CDR2 SNEGSKA come from the germline V gene (reference sequence). The CDR3, as DNA: TGCAGTGCTAGAGACCTAGCGGGATACAATGAGCAGTTCTTC. Amino acid sequence: CSARDLAGYNEQFF.

V gene TRBV27 combines with J gene TRBJ1-6; the match to TRBD1 covers 7 bases. The CDR3 runs to 14 residues. The V gene end was trimmed by 5 bases and the J gene end by 8 bases; junction bases not matched to a gene: 6. Germline loops: CDR1 MNHEY, CDR2 SMNVEV (reference sequence). The CDR3 protein is CASSPGTVHSPLHF. Written as DNA, the CDR3 is TGTGCCAGCAGTCCCGGGACAGTCCATTCACCCCTCCACTTT.

This clonotype was counted ten times or more. This chain uses TRBV2 with TRBJ2-5, with a weak D call TRBD2 (5 bases). The ends were cut back, 7 bases at V and 7 bases at J, with 10 bases in the middle. The V gene's germline CDR1 is SNHLY and CDR2 FYNNEI. The CDR3 loop spans 11 amino acids. CDR3: CASMVGGTQYF. CDR3 sequence (DNA): TGTGCCAGCATGGTAGGAGGGACCCAGTACTTC.

With respect to this clonotype: A read error may be the cause here, since a much bigger clone is one base away. V usage is TRBV11-3 and J usage is TRBJ2-7, with TRBD1 matching over 8 bases. V gave up 5 bases and J gave up 7 bases; unmatched junction bases: 16. Germline V CDR1 and CDR2: SGHNT, YENEEA. The CDR3 consists of 16 residues. The CDR3 sequence is CASSLGGQGAVDEQYF. CDR3 nucleotide sequence: TGTGCCAGCAGCCTTGGGGGGCAGGGGGCAGTCGATGAGCAGTACTTC.

There are many counts of this clonotype. This chain uses TRBV24-1 with TRBJ2-7; 10 nucleotides match TRBD1. Germline CDR1 KGHDR, CDR2 SFDVKD. The CDR3 is made up of 14 amino acids. The V gene end was trimmed by 4 bases and the J gene end by 5 bases; junction bases not matched to a gene: 4. CDR3 nucleotide sequence: TGTGCCACCAGTGAACCCGGGACAGGGGACGAGCAGTACTTC. Encoded protein: CATSEPGTGDEQYF.

This clonotype was recorded many times. This chain uses TRBV2 with TRBJ2-2, with TRBD2 identical over 7 bases. Germline trimming cut 8 bases from V and 2 bases from J; bases unmatched to any gene: 2. This CDR3 comprises 13 residues. The V gene's germline CDR1 is SNHLY and CDR2 FYNNEI. The CDR3 DNA follows: TGTGCCAGCGCGGGAGACAACACCGGGGAGCTGTTTTTT. This sequence encodes CASAGDNTGELFF.

This clonotype showed up just a few times. The chain is built from TRBV7-8 and TRBJ1-1; 9 bases line up with TRBD1. Looked up from germline, CDR1 is SGHVS and CDR2 is FQNEAQ. The length of the CDR3 is 15 residues. The junction had 6 bases not matched to a gene; V was cut back by 3 bases and J by 4 bases. CDR3 sequence (DNA): TGTGCCAGCAGCTTCATGACAGGGGGATTCACTGAAGCTTTCTTT. Protein product: CASSFMTGGFTEAFF.

This clonotype was seen a single time. The V and J genes are TRBV5-1 and TRBJ1-1; 12 nucleotides agree with TRBD1. V lost 2 bases to trimming and J lost 1 base; unmatched junction nucleotides: 6. The CDR3 has 17 amino acids. In germline, CDR1 is SGHRS, CDR2 YFSETQ. The CDR3 DNA reads as TGCGCCAGCAGCTTCCTGGGACAGGGGGCGTCGAACACTGAAGCTTTCTTT. Its translation is CASSFLGQGASNTEAFF.

This rearrangement joins TRBV5-6 to TRBJ2-7; D not certain. The V and J ends lost 3 bases and 2 bases respectively, with 12 bases between them. This CDR3 has 14 residues. Germline CDR1 is SGHDT and CDR2 is YYEEEE. CDR3 bases: TGTGCCAGCAGCTCCGCCCTTGACGCCTACGAGCAGTACTTC. Translating gives CASSSALDAYEQYF.

Of note for this clonotype: A much more abundant neighbour one base away suggests this may be a read error. CDR3 sequence reads: CASGFSGTGKPYEQYF. CDR3 in DNA: TGTGCCAGCGGTTTCTCCGGGACAGGGAAGCCCTACGAGCAGTACTTC. This chain links TRBV27 with TRBJ2-7; 9 bases align to TRBD1. The CDR3 is 16 amino acids. CDR1 is MNHEY and CDR2 is SMNVEV in the germline V gene (reference sequence).

This clonotype was found a few times. The J gene is TRBJ1-4, the V gene TRBV28; TRBD1 might be the D (5 bases). V lost 6 bases and J 8 bases, leaving 25 bases between the germline ends. This CDR3 contains 17 residues. CDR1 MDHEN and CDR2 SYDVKM come from the germline V gene. CDR3 bases: TGTGCCAGCAGGGAAGTCGGGGGGAAAAGGTGGTACGAAAAACTGTTTTTT. Translating gives CASREVGGKRWYEKLFF.